This entry describes one T cell receptor (beta chain). Its antigen is unknown. No quality values exist for individual bases; no much larger clone is one base distant. TCRbeta CDR3 regions were amplified from genomic DNA by means of the immunoSEQ Assay, a bias-controlled multiplex PCR. The source study handled its data this way. The number of nucleated cells in each sample was estimated from the amplification of reference gene primers within the assay. Sequence reads were collapsed and filtered to measure the absolute abundance of every unique TCRbeta CDR3 rearrangement. For each sample, productive Simpson clonality was calculated as the square root of Simpson's diversity index across productive rearrangements. TCRdb retrieved this table from immuneACCESS and kept in-frame rearrangements only. Not all clones are present; in checked studies, unresolved V genes account for under half, and no reason is known for the remainder. V, J and clone size are those of that table, while D and trimming were read from the DNA. The table for this sample lists 220,000 or so clones; around 83% of them were counted only once. Under 3.5% of the sample belongs to the ten largest clones.

Another Seattle source contributed samples from volunteer blood donors who had recovered from COVID-19. Whole blood was collected in K2EDTA tubes by collaborating institutions according to the institutions' own protocols. For TCRbeta analysis, collaborators shipped samples as frozen whole blood, isolated PBMCs, or DNA extracted from either of those sample types. The sample comes from a study of blood T cell repertoires in COVID-19 (dated by TCRdb to 2020 to 2021). As for the study more broadly: Samples from collaborators originated in the United States, Italy and Spain and spanned both the acute and convalescent phases of COVID-19. The material from the prospective study consisted of cDNA or gDNA derived from T cells, B-cell-depleted T cells, or PBMCs. Deeply sampled blood TCRbeta repertoires from subjects exposed to, actively infected with, or recovered from COVID-19 were included in the dataset. The repertoires were released in a freely available public database meant as a resource for research on the immune response to SARS-CoV-2. Samples came from the ongoing ImmuneRACE study (first 160 participants) plus 1,254 subjects from 6 global collaborators. Sample metadata almost always included a de-identified subject ID, COVID-19 status, age in years and sex. HLA class I and class II types, where available, came from metadata supplied by the sample provider rather than from assay-based typing. On the study overall, not on this receptor specifically: How much clinical and demographic metadata was included differed by source and by participant, and the metadata was provided uncurated.

CDR1 and CDR2 were assigned from the germline V gene as SNHLY and FYNNEI. The CDR3 numbers 15 residues from cysteine through phenylalanine. CDR3 DNA only is kept here, 45 bases in frame from base 1. Trimming takes 6 bases off V and 1 base off J; junction bases not matched to a gene: 7. This TCR derives from a man aged 50 or older who had recovered from COVID-19. The material sequenced was peripheral blood. The rearrangement joined TRBV2 to TRBJ2-5, with 8 bases in between that match TRBD1. For the CDR3, the sequence is CASSRDRSLQETQYF. The DNA sequence reads TGTGCCAGCAGCAGGGACAGGTCCCTCCAAGAGACCCAGTACTTC.